A selection of T cell receptor beta chains follows, all from one sample in a study of beta chain features in type 1 diabetes. Generated by immunoSEQ multiplex PCR, the TCRdb table keeps only in-frame clones and is missing some. This table holds 200,000 to 300,000 clones, roughly a tenth found once. What was sequenced was naive CD4+ T cells from blood. These receptors were taken from a man aged 30 to 39 with type 1 diabetes. Both conserved end residues are part of each CDR3. D genes are given only for firm matches. Not every row has a clone size; where given, it reads once, few, many or a size class.

>once|TRBV11-1|TRBD1|14|TRBJ2-2
CASSWTGNTGELFF
TGTGCCAGCAGCTGGACAGGGAACACCGGGGAGCTGTTTTTT
>.|TRBV4-2|TRBD2|16|TRBJ2-7
CASSHAVTGGSYEQYF
TGTGCCAGCAGCCACGCGGTTACGGGGGGTTCCTACGAGCAGTACTTC
>few|TRBV29-1|TRBD1|13|TRBJ2-3
CSVDWTGADTQYF
TGCAGCGTGGATTGGACAGGGGCAGATACGCAGTATTTT
>.|TRBV6-6|TRBD1|15|TRBJ1-1
CASSYSAQGAIEAFF
TGTGCCAGCAGTTACTCCGCACAGGGGGCTATTGAAGCTTTCTTT
>.|TRBV7-9|.|14|TRBJ1-2
CASSLDSGFYGYTF
TGTGCCAGCAGTCTGGACAGTGGATTCTATGGCTACACCTTC
>few|TRBV7-9|.|12|TRBJ1-2
CASSLRGYGYTF
TGTGCCAGCAGCTTAAGGGGGTATGGCTACACCTTC
>.|TRBV5-1|.|14|TRBJ1-2
CASSLPGTGFGYTF
TGCGCCAGCAGCTTGCCAGGGACTGGGTTTGGCTACACCTTC
>.|TRBV6-5|.|14|TRBJ1-2
CASSYSSPGYGYTF
TGTGCCAGCAGTTACTCGAGCCCAGGGTATGGCTACACCTTC
>few|TRBV7-7|.|13|TRBJ2-7
CASSLDSTYEQYF
TGTGCTAGCAGCTTAGACAGTACCTACGAGCAGTACTTC
>few|TRBV29-1|.|15|TRBJ1-3
CSAKIRQEPGNTIYF
TGCAGCGCCAAAATACGACAGGAGCCTGGAAACACCATATATTTT
>few|TRBV28|.|11|TRBJ1-2
CASSSSDGYTF
TGTGCCAGCAGTTCGAGCGATGGCTACACCTTC
>.|TRBV4-3|TRBD2|17|TRBJ2-1
CASSQEVGQFRGDEQFF
TGCGCCAGCAGCCAAGAGGTGGGGCAGTTTCGGGGGGATGAGCAGTTCTTC
>.|TRBV18|.|13|TRBJ1-1
CASSQTVNTEAFF
TGTGCCAGCTCACAAACGGTGAACACTGAAGCTTTCTTT
>.|TRBV7-9|TRBD1|14|TRBJ2-2
CASRPGQGIGELFF
TGTGCCAGCAGACCGGGACAGGGGATCGGGGAGCTGTTTTTT
>few|TRBV28|TRBD1|14|TRBJ1-4
CASRPVTGSEKLFF
TGTGCCAGCAGACCCGTGACAGGGAGTGAAAAACTGTTTTTT
>.|TRBV5-4|.|12|TRBJ1-1
CASSPVNTEAFF
TGTGCCAGCAGTCCCGTTAACACTGAAGCTTTCTTT
>.|TRBV18|.|14|TRBJ1-1
CASSASRGTDEAFF
TGTGCCAGCTCAGCCTCCAGGGGAACTGATGAAGCTTTCTTT
>few|TRBV30|TRBD2|11|TRBJ2-5
CAWSGGKTQYF
TGTGCCTGGTCCGGGGGGAAGACCCAGTACTTC
>.|TRBV7-2|TRBD2|16|TRBJ2-1
CASSLWRGGAVVEQFF
TGTGCCAGCAGCTTATGGCGCGGGGGGGCCGTGGTTGAGCAGTTCTTC
>.|TRBV4-1|.|15|TRBJ1-5
CASTIRDTSNQPQHF
TGCGCCAGCACTATTCGGGACACTAGCAATCAGCCCCAGCATTTT
>few|TRBV7-2|TRBD2|15|TRBJ2-5
CASSLIAGHQETQYF
TGTGCCAGCAGCTTAATAGCGGGGCATCAAGAGACCCAGTACTTC
>.|TRBV18|.|15|TRBJ2-7
CASSPGLADSYEQYF
TGTGCCAGCTCACCAGGCCTAGCTGATTCCTACGAGCAGTACTTC
>.|TRBV9|.|13|TRBJ2-3
CASRQGDTDTQYF
TGTGCCAGCAGACAGGGAGACACAGATACGCAGTATTTT
>.|TRBV6-5|.|12|TRBJ2-3
CASSPSTDTQYF
TGTGCCAGCAGCCCGTCCACAGATACGCAGTATTTT
>few|TRBV28|TRBD1|19|TRBJ2-1
CASSYTDRGLFLSYNEQFF
TGTGCCAGCAGTTACACGGACAGGGGGCTCTTCCTCTCCTACAATGAGCAGTTCTTC
>few|TRBV19|.|16|TRBJ1-5
CASSILNGVHNQPQHF
TGTGCCAGTAGTATATTAAACGGAGTGCACAATCAGCCCCAGCATTTT
>.|TRBV6-6|TRBD2|15|TRBJ2-1
CASRAGGRGYNEQFF
TGTGCCAGCAGAGCGGGGGGCCGCGGCTACAATGAGCAGTTCTTC
>.|TRBV6-5|.|15|TRBJ1-4
CASRPASAGYEKLFF
TGTGCCAGCAGGCCGGCAAGCGCGGGGTATGAAAAACTGTTTTTT
>few|TRBV2|.|14|TRBJ1-5
CASRGRISNQPQHF
TGTGCCAGCAGGGGGAGGATTAGCAATCAGCCCCAGCATTTT
>.|TRBV2|TRBD1|15|TRBJ2-6
CASSRDSSGANVLTF
TGTGCCAGCAGCCGGGACAGCTCTGGGGCCAACGTCCTGACTTTC
>.|TRBV7-9|.|11|TRBJ1-1
CASSLEGKAFF
TGTGCCAGCAGCTTAGAGGGGAAAGCTTTCTTT
>many|TRBV7-9|.|13|TRBJ1-6
CASSSGWNSPLHF
TGTGCCAGCAGCTCGGGATGGAATTCACCCCTCCACTTT
>.|TRBV6-5|.|14|TRBJ1-1
CASSYSREGTEAFF
TGTGCCAGCAGTTACAGCCGGGAAGGGACTGAAGCTTTCTTT
>few|TRBV25-1|TRBD1|14|TRBJ1-6
CASRSDRVSSPLHF
TGTGCCAGCAGGTCAGACAGGGTATCCTCACCCCTCCACTTT
>.|TRBV11-2|TRBD2|16|TRBJ2-3
CASSQGTSGYTDTQYF
TGTGCCAGCAGCCAAGGGACTAGCGGGTACACAGATACGCAGTATTTT
>few|TRBV11-1|TRBD2|16|TRBJ2-5
CASSLGLAGVQETQYF
TGTGCCAGCAGCTTAGGGCTAGCGGGGGTACAAGAGACCCAGTACTTC
>.|TRBV4-3|TRBD1|15|TRBJ2-1
CASSQDRLEGTGKFF
TGCGCCAGCAGCCAAGATCGTTTAGAGGGGACAGGGAAGTTCTTC
>.|TRBV5-6|TRBD1|16|TRBJ2-1
CASSLVGQGAHNEQFF
TGTGCCAGCAGCTTGGTGGGACAGGGGGCGCACAATGAGCAGTTCTTC
>.|TRBV6-5|TRBD1|14|TRBJ1-3
CASRDRFSGNTIYF
TGTGCCAGCAGGGACAGGTTCTCTGGAAACACCATATATTTT
>.|TRBV7-9|.|11|TRBJ2-3
CASSRADTQYF
TGTGCCAGTTCCCGTGCAGATACGCAGTATTTT
>.|TRBV7-6|TRBD1|18|TRBJ2-6
CASSLEAGGASGANVLTF
TGTGCCAGCAGCTTAGAGGCAGGGGGCGCATCTGGGGCCAACGTCCTGACTTTC
>.|TRBV4-1|TRBD1|15|TRBJ1-2
CASSQRTGPYYGYTF
TGCGCCAGCAGCCAGAGGACAGGGCCCTACTATGGCTACACCTTC
>few|TRBV5-4|TRBD2|14|TRBJ2-3
CASSDPSGGDTQYF
TGTGCCAGCAGCGACCCTAGCGGGGGGGATACGCAGTATTTT
>.|TRBV18|.|13|TRBJ2-6
CASSEAGANVLTF
TGTGCCAGCTCAGAAGCCGGGGCCAACGTCCTGACTTTC
>.|TRBV18|.|15|TRBJ1-6
CASSTGQKGNSPLHF
TGTGCCAGCTCAACAGGGCAAAAGGGGAATTCACCCCTCCACTTT
>.|TRBV2|TRBD1|15|TRBJ2-3
CASSEYRGSTDTQYF
TGTGCCAGCAGTGAATACAGGGGTAGCACAGATACGCAGTATTTT
>.|TRBV5-6|.|17|TRBJ2-7
CASSPVVSVAGDYEQYF
TGTGCCAGCAGCCCCGTCGTTAGTGTGGCAGGGGACTACGAGCAGTACTTC
>.|TRBV6-6|TRBD2|12|TRBJ2-3
CVTSGGTDTQYF
TGTGTCACTAGCGGGGGTACAGATACGCAGTATTTT
>few|TRBV2|.|14|TRBJ1-5
CASSSGGQDQPQHF
TGTGCCAGCAGTAGCGGGGGCCAGGATCAGCCCCAGCATTTT
>few|TRBV5-6|.|13|TRBJ2-1
CASSLAPHNEQFF
TGTGCCAGCAGCTTAGCCCCCCACAATGAGCAGTTCTTC
>few|TRBV18|.|16|TRBJ2-1
CASSRFETGPLWEQFF
TGTGCCAGCTCACGGTTTGAAACAGGGCCCCTCTGGGAGCAGTTCTTC
>.|TRBV4-2|TRBD1|15|TRBJ1-6
CASSQRTGYNSPLHF
TGTGCCAGCAGCCAACGGACAGGGTATAATTCACCCCTCCACTTT
>.|TRBV25-1|.|13|TRBJ2-3
CASSDLDRYTQYF
TGTGCCAGCAGTGACCTGGACAGATATACGCAGTATTTT